This TCR beta chain was profiled in a study of T cells in Graves' hyperthyroidism and ophthalmopathy. Study information: Peripheral blood samples were taken at initial diagnosis, prior to any treatment.

Overall study results and limits: The model foresaw ophthalmopathy a median about 6.5 months prior to onset. Blood samples included most of the expanded thyroid clonotypes exceeding 0.001.

Germline-derived CDR1 and CDR2 are MDHEN and SYDVKM. Trimming at V came to 2 bases and at J to 9 bases, leaving 6 bases not matched to a gene. The CDR3 extends over 14 amino acids. Ophthalmopathy cases met thresholds of Clinical Activity Score at least 3, NOSPECS grade at least 4 and duration under 3 months. As regards this clonotype: The target antigen is unknown.

TCR beta CDR3 regions were amplified from RNA. Using the HTBI primer set, a first-round RT-PCR was run on the TCR CDR3. TCRdb passed the multiplex PCR reads through MiXCR, listing each CDR3 protein once. The sample yields approximately 690,000 distinct CDR3 sequences, about 20% seen once. The sequence was obtained from a man aged 25-40 years with Graves' ophthalmopathy. Sequencing was done on a sample of blood. The chain carries TRBV28 and TRBJ2-1, with 8 bases matching TRBD1. CDR3 residues: CASSLIQGAGEQFF. The CDR3 DNA reads as TGTGCCAGCAGTTTAATTCAGGGGGCGGGTGAGCAGTTCTTC.